These 28 T cell receptor beta chains came from one sample sequenced in a study of T cell changes during pregnancy in multiple sclerosis. Sequenced by immunoSEQ multiplex PCR; TCRdb stores in-frame clones only, minus some. The table records about 41,000 clones, about 89% of them present only once. The material was CD4+ T cells from peripheral blood mononuclear cells, obtained in the first trimester of pregnancy. The source of these receptors is a female donor with multiple sclerosis, enrolled in a pregnancy study.

V gene TRBV29-1 combines with J gene TRBJ1-1, with 8 bases aligning to TRBD1. The ends lost 7 bases at V and 3 bases at J; junction bases unmatched: 10. CDR1 is SQVTM and CDR2 is ANQGSEA in the germline V gene. The CDR3 has 14 amino acids. The CDR3 loop is CSAISDRGHTEAFF. In DNA form, the CDR3 reads TGCAGCGCAATATCCGACAGGGGTCACACTGAAGCTTTCTTT.

J is TRBJ2-3 and V is TRBV19; weak D call: TRBD1 (6 bases). Germline V gene lookup returns CDR1 LNHDA and CDR2 SQIVND (reference sequence). The CDR3 sequence is 15 residues long. Trimming cost V 7 bases and J 0 bases, with 14 bases left between them. The CDR3 nucleotides are TGTGCCAGTAACCCGATTGGGACAAGCACAGATACGCAGTATTTT. This translates into CASNPIGTSTDTQYF.

The CDR3 region has the DNA TGTGCCAGCAGCCGCTTCCAGGGGGCGTCAAATGGCTACACCTTC. It yields the protein CASSRFQGASNGYTF. The chain combines TRBV6-5 with TRBJ1-2; 8 bases line up with TRBD1. The trim removed 6 bases at V and 6 bases at J, leaving 12 bases unmatched. This CDR3 region has 15 residues. From germline, CDR1 is MNHEY and CDR2 SVGAGI.

This chain links TRBV6-1 with TRBJ1-5; D ambiguous. Looked up from germline, CDR1 is MNHNS and CDR2 is SASEGT. V lost 0 bases and J lost 5, with 8 bases in between. The CDR3 covers 14 residues. CDR3 in DNA: TGTGCCAGCAGTGAAGCCCGGGGAGATCAGCCCCAGCATTTT. Protein product: CASSEARGDQPQHF.

This clone was seen a single time. The chain combines TRBV29-1 with TRBJ1-5; unclear D gene. This CDR3 is built from 13 residues. V shed 4 bases and J shed 7 bases, with 14 bases lying between them. Germline V gene data show CDR1 as SQVTM and CDR2 as ANQGSEA. CDR3 in DNA: TGCAGCGTTGCGGAGGACCCCCGCCAGCCCCAGCATTTT. Its protein is CSVAEDPRQPQHF.

The rearrangement links TRBV25-1 to TRBJ2-2; D is perhaps TRBD1 (6 bases). CDR3 size: 15 residues. V lost 7 bases and J lost 3, with 15 bases in between. Germline CDR1 MGHDK, CDR2 SYGVNS. The CDR3 nucleotides are TGTGCCAGCACCCCGGTGAAGGGGGACACCGGGGAGCTGTTTTTT. Translated: CASTPVKGDTGELFF.

This chain joins TRBV5-4 and TRBJ2-3; D perhaps matches TRBD2 (5 bases). This CDR3 is built from 16 residues. The germline V and J ends were trimmed by 4 bases and 1 base, with 16 bases remaining between them. Germline V gives CDR1 SGHNT, CDR2 YYREEE (reference sequence). This CDR3 reads CASSPSPGRGTDTQYF. CDR3 nucleotides: TGTGCCAGCAGCCCGAGTCCCGGGCGGGGCACAGATACGCAGTATTTT.

V is TRBV18 and J is TRBJ2-7; D is ambiguous. The CDR3 covers 14 residues. Between the trimmed V and J ends, which lost 3 bases and 5 bases, there was a span of 14 bases. Germline CDR1 and CDR2: KGHSH and LQKENI. The CDR3 DNA is TGTGCCAGCTCACCGGGCCCAGGTTGGGACGAGCAGTACTTC. Protein sequence: CASSPGPGWDEQYF. The complete variable domain, with remaining parts taken from reference TRBV18 and TRBJ2-7, reads NAGVMQNPRHLVRRRGQEARLRCSPMKGHSHVYWYRQLPEEGLKFMVYLQKENIIDESGMPKERFSAEFPKEGPSILRIQQVVRGDSAAYFCASSPGPGWDEQYFGPGTRLTVT.

On this clone itself: Relative to the germline gene, one junction end is altered; a read error may explain this. The rearrangement links TRBV7-7 to TRBJ2-7; TRBD1 aligns across 7 bases. Germline CDR1 SSHAT, CDR2 FNYEAQ (reference sequence). The CDR3 totals 15 residues. The CDR3 bases are TGTGCTAGCAGCTTAGGGCCAGGGGGATCCTACGAGCAGTACTTC. It yields the protein CASSLGPGGSYEQYF.

The chain links TRBV30 to TRBJ1-2; 8 bases map to TRBD1. The CDR3 is made up of 13 amino acids. Trimming cost V 5 bases and J 8 bases; bases outside gene matches: 10. From germline, CDR1 is GTSNPN and CDR2 SVGIG (reference sequence). CDR3 loop: CAWAPGGAAGYTF. CDR3 nucleotide sequence: TGTGCCTGGGCCCCAGGGGGCGCGGCAGGCTACACCTTC.

CDR3 in DNA: TGTGCCAGTAGTGCTCCTAGCGGGAGGGGGTACAATGAGCAGTTCTTC. It yields the protein CASSAPSGRGYNEQFF. J is TRBJ2-1 and V is TRBV19; 12 bases map to TRBD2. The CDR3 is made up of 16 amino acids. Per the germline V gene, CDR1 is LNHDA and CDR2 is SQIVND (reference sequence). V lost 5 bases to trimming and J lost 4 bases; unmatched junction nucleotides: 6.

The CDR3 nucleotides are TGCGCCAGCAGCTTGGGTAATGCGGGAGAGGAGCAGTTCTTC. Amino acid sequence: CASSLGNAGEEQFF. V and J are TRBV5-1 and TRBJ2-1; 7 nucleotides agree with TRBD2. Trimming removed 0 bases from V and 10 bases from J; junction bases left unmatched: 7. The CDR3 consists of 14 residues. Germline V gives CDR1 SGHRS, CDR2 YFSETQ.

The V gene is TRBV7-9, the J gene TRBJ2-7, with 13 nucleotides matching TRBD2. Looked up from germline, CDR1 is SEHNR and CDR2 is FQNEAQ (reference sequence). The CDR3 is 16 residues long. Trimming took 2 bases from V and 6 from J; bases not matched to a gene: 7. CDR3 sequence: CASSLRTSGSGGEQYF. CDR3 coding DNA: TGTGCCAGCAGCTTAAGGACTAGCGGGAGTGGCGGCGAGCAGTACTTC. Full variable domain (rest looked up from reference TRBV7-9 and TRBJ2-7): DTGVSQNPRHKITKRGQNVTFRCDPISEHNRLYWYRQTLGQGPEFLTYFQNEAQLEKSRLLSDRFSAERPKGSFSTLEIQRTEQGDSAMYLCASSLRTSGSGGEQYFGPGTRLTVT.

The J gene is TRBJ2-2, the V gene TRBV29-1; D possibly corresponds to TRBD2 (5 bases). V dropped 8 bases and J dropped 2 bases, with 12 bases sitting between them. Germline assignment: CDR1 SQVTM and CDR2 ANQGSEA. The CDR3 extends over 13 amino acids. The CDR3 DNA reads TGCAGCTCGACCAGGACTAACACCGGGGAGCTGTTTTTT. It yields the protein CSSTRTNTGELFF.

The rearrangement joins TRBV6-1 to TRBJ2-7, with 8 bases that match TRBD2. Per germline, CDR1 MNHNS and CDR2 SASEGT. Unmatched junction bases numbered 3, after V lost 4 bases and J lost 1 base. The CDR3 is 14 residues long. CDR3: CASSAERGSYEQYF. CDR3 in DNA: TGTGCCAGCAGTGCCGAGCGGGGGTCCTACGAGCAGTACTTC.

The chain joins TRBV25-1 to TRBJ2-5; 9 bases map to TRBD2. This CDR3 region has 15 residues. The germline V gene encodes CDR1 MGHDK and CDR2 SYGVNS. With 2 bases clipped from V and 4 bases from J, the junction kept 5 bases outside the gene matches. CDR3 bases: TGTGCCAGCAGTGAACTCGCGGGAGGGCCAGAGACCCAGTACTTC. It translates to CASSELAGGPETQYF. The whole variable domain, filled in from reference TRBV25-1 and TRBJ2-5, reads EADIYQTPRYLVIGTGKKITLECSQTMGHDKMYWYQQDPGMELHLIHYSYGVNSTEKGDLSSESTVSRIRTEHFPLTLESARPSHTSQYLCASSELAGGPETQYFGPGTRLLVL.

CDR3 nucleotides: TGTGCCAGCAGCCCTGGACTAGCGGGAAACACCGGGGAGCTGTTTTTT. It yields the protein CASSPGLAGNTGELFF. V usage is TRBV4-2 and J usage is TRBJ2-2; 12 bases map to TRBD2. CDR3 length: 16 amino acids. V gave up 4 bases and J gave up 2 bases; unmatched junction bases: 2. Germline V lookup: CDR1 LGHNA, CDR2 YNFKEQ.

The V gene is TRBV11-2, the J gene TRBJ1-2; D is unclear. This CDR3 is built from 13 residues. The ends were cut back, 0 bases at V and 8 bases at J, with 10 bases in the middle. CDR1 is SGHAT and CDR2 is FQNNGV in the germline V gene. The DNA of the CDR3 is TGTGCCAGCAGCTTAGACGGGGTGGGCGGCTACACCTTC. Translating gives CASSLDGVGGYTF.

This chain uses TRBV13 with TRBJ2-5; 11 positions agree with TRBD1. V lost 5 bases to trimming and J lost 4 bases; unmatched junction nucleotides: 3. CDR3 length: 14 amino acids. The germline V gene has CDR1 PRHDT and CDR2 FYEKMQ (reference sequence). CDR3 loop: CASSRDRGSETQYF. The CDR3 nucleotides are TGTGCCAGCAGCAGGGACAGGGGGTCAGAGACCCAGTACTTC.

The chain uses TRBV19 and TRBJ2-3, with D tentatively TRBD1 (6 bases). The germline V and J ends were trimmed by 3 bases and 4 bases, with 17 bases remaining between them. The CDR3 spans 16 residues. Germline lookup yields CDR1 LNHDA and CDR2 SQIVND (reference sequence). The CDR3 nucleotides read TGTGCCAGTAGTATTTGGGCAGGGGCGGGCGCAGATACGCAGTATTTT. Its protein is CASSIWAGAGADTQYF.

This chain links TRBV5-4 with TRBJ2-3; D remains ambiguous. This CDR3 is built from 15 residues. Germline values: CDR1 SGHNT, CDR2 YYREEE (reference sequence). V dropped 0 bases and J dropped 9 bases, with 17 bases sitting between them. CDR3 sequence reads: CASSLGGFSLPTQYF. CDR3 coding DNA: TGTGCCAGCAGCTTGGGCGGATTTTCACTTCCAACGCAGTATTTT.

J is TRBJ1-1 and V is TRBV27, with D possibly matching TRBD1 (6 bases). V dropped 4 bases and J dropped 11 bases, with 20 bases sitting between them. This CDR3 region has 14 residues. From germline, CDR1 is MNHEY and CDR2 SMNVEV (reference sequence). The CDR3, as DNA: TGTGCCAGCAGTTCCGATCGGGGGGGGCTGAAGGCTTTCTTT. Its translation is CASSSDRGGLKAFF.

This clone was picked up one time. Distinct nucleotide sequences in the sample also encode this CDR3. The CDR3 spells CASSFQGQGEQYF. The CDR3 DNA is TGTGCCAGCAGCTTCCAAGGGCAGGGTGAGCAGTACTTC. The rearrangement joins TRBV13 to TRBJ2-7; TRBD1 might be the D (5 bases). The CDR3 has 13 residues. V shed 3 bases and J shed 7 bases, with 13 bases lying between them. Germline V gene lookup returns CDR1 PRHDT and CDR2 FYEKMQ (reference sequence).

The chain links TRBV5-4 to TRBJ2-7, with 10 bases that match TRBD1. The CDR3 is made up of 14 amino acids. Losses at the gene ends were 4 bases for V and 6 bases for J; bases not matched to a gene: 7. Germline assignment: CDR1 SGHNT and CDR2 YYREEE (reference sequence). CDR3 nucleotides: TGTGCCAGCAGCGAGGGACAGGGGATAGGCGAGCAGTACTTC. Its translation is CASSEGQGIGEQYF.

This clone was seen once. The chain links TRBV18 to TRBJ2-2; 10 nucleotides agree with TRBD2. V gave up 1 base and J gave up 1 base; unmatched junction bases: 0. CDR1 KGHSH and CDR2 LQKENI come from the germline V gene. The CDR3 runs to 16 residues. DNA of the CDR3: TGTGCCAGCTCACCACGGACTAGCGGGAACACCGGGGAGCTGTTTTTT. Translating gives CASSPRTSGNTGELFF. Combining the CDR3 with reference TRBV18 and TRBJ2-2 gives the whole variable domain NAGVMQNPRHLVRRRGQEARLRCSPMKGHSHVYWYRQLPEEGLKFMVYLQKENIIDESGMPKERFSAEFPKEGPSILRIQQVVRGDSAAYFCASSPRTSGNTGELFFGEGSRLTVL.

This chain connects TRBV25-1 to TRBJ1-2; D might be TRBD1 (5 bases). Trimming cost V 4 bases and J 4 bases, with 16 bases left between them. In germline, CDR1 is MGHDK, CDR2 SYGVNS. The CDR3 is made up of 15 amino acids. CDR3 region: CASSGQDSLPYGYTF. DNA of the CDR3: TGTGCCAGCAGTGGACAAGACAGCCTACCCTATGGCTACACCTTC.

This clone qualifies as medium-sized. The rearrangement uses TRBV6-5 and TRBJ1-3; D gene ambiguous. Trimming took 11 bases from V and 0 from J, leaving 5 bases between them. This CDR3 comprises 11 residues. Germline V CDR1 and CDR2: MNHEY, SVGAGI. CDR3 nucleotide sequence: TGTGCCGTCTTCTCTGGAAACACCATATATTTT. Translated: CAVFSGNTIYF.

The chain carries TRBV2 and TRBJ1-2; D is ambiguous. Germline V gives CDR1 SNHLY, CDR2 FYNNEI. This CDR3 is built from 11 residues. V was pared by 7 bases and J by 5 bases, with 8 bases between. The DNA for the CDR3 is TGTGCCAGCAAGAGGGAATATGGCTACACCTTC. Translating it yields CASKREYGYTF. Filled out from reference TRBV2 and TRBJ1-2, the complete variable domain reads EPEVTQTPSHQVTQMGQEVILRCVPISNHLYFYWYRQILGQKVEFLVSFYNNEISEKSEIFDDQFSVERPDGSNFTLKIRSTKLEDSAMYFCASKREYGYTFGSGTRLTVV.